This T cell receptor beta chain appears in the sequencing data of a study of identical twins. Study-level results: Carriage of fewer insertions was seen in abundant cord blood beta clonotypes, whereas memory repertoires showed none.

To note about this clonotype: Its antigen is unknown.

TCRdb reanalysed the 5' RACE reads using MiXCR and keeps one entry per CDR3 protein. The sample includes 500,000 to 550,000 distinct CDR3 sequences, around 20% of them seen just once. This CDR3 has 13 amino acids. V dropped 1 base and J dropped 7 bases, with 9 bases sitting between them. This same sample was also taken into another study, of T cells expressing NK-cell markers. That work adds: Topping the CD3+CD56-NKG2C+ fraction as well were these clonotypes, in several donors. HCMV specificity of the expanded NKG2C+ T cell clones was not established.

The J gene is TRBJ2-3, the V gene TRBV12-3 or TRBV12-4, with D possibly matching TRBD2 (7 bases). The TCR sequence derives from a woman in her late teens or twenties in good health. Material for sequencing was CD4+ T cells sorted from blood. CDR3 region: CASSLGGGHTQYF. CDR3 coding DNA: TGTGCCAGCAGTTTAGGGGGGGGGCATACGCAGTATTTT.